This T cell receptor beta chain comes out of a study of PD-L1 blockade in urothelial cancer. Across the whole study: At 6 weeks and at 3 weeks (second dose) after treatment start, blood was analyzed. T cells were recovered from blood samples at a median of roughly 130,000.

Per the germline V gene, CDR1 is SGHAT and CDR2 is FQNNGV. V dropped 4 bases and J dropped 0; count of bases not matched to a gene: 0. The length of the CDR3 is 14 residues. Described time point: peripheral blood 6 weeks after treatment start. The method was immunoSEQ multiplex PCR; TCRdb's version includes in-frame clones alone and lacks a portion of them. The data contain approximately 91,000 clones, around four fifths of them singletons. The material was PBMCs, obtained around atezolizumab (anti-PD-L1) treatment. The origin of this receptor is a man aged 70-80 years with urothelial cancer. The chain is built from TRBV11-2 and TRBJ2-7; 10 bases are a match to TRBD2. In nucleotides, the CDR3 is TGTGCCAGCAGCTCTAGCGGGAGCTCCTACGAGCAGTACTTC. Amino acids: CASSSSGSSYEQYF.